The 9 T cell receptor beta chains in this list originate from one sample, sequenced in a study of T cell responses to AZD1222 COVID-19 vaccine. Only in-frame clones appear in the TCRdb table, and some are missing; sequencing was by immunoSEQ multiplex PCR. The sample includes some 100,000 clones, 86% of them seen just once. Here the sequenced sample was peripheral blood, taken on day 0 of AZD1222 vaccination. The source of these receptors is an adult in good health.

As to this clone: Other DNA sequences from this sample encode an identical CDR3 as well. The chain has TRBV9 and TRBJ2-7, with 7 bases aligning to TRBD1. Germline V gene sequence: CDR1 SGDLS, CDR2 YYNGEE. This CDR3 spans 14 amino acids. The ends lost 0 bases at V and 2 bases at J; junction bases unmatched: 2. The CDR3 bases are TGTGCCAGCAGCGTAGCAGGGGGACCCTACGAGCAGTACTTC. Translating gives CASSVAGGPYEQYF.

The V gene is TRBV27, the J gene TRBJ2-1, with TRBD1 identical over 7 bases. The J segment lost 0 bases and the V segment lost 5 bases, leaving 7 bases of the junction unmatched. The CDR3 spans 16 residues. Germline values: CDR1 MNHEY, CDR2 SMNVEV (reference sequence). CDR3 sequence (DNA): TGTGCCAGCAGTCCCGAACAGGGGATCTCCTACAATGAGCAGTTCTTC. This sequence encodes CASSPEQGISYNEQFF.

This clone has more than one count but fewer than ten. The rearrangement links TRBV19 to TRBJ1-5; TRBD1 agrees at 9 bases. This CDR3 spans 14 amino acids. V was pared by 4 bases and J by 7 bases, with 5 bases of the junction left unmatched. Looked up from germline, CDR1 is LNHDA and CDR2 is SQIVND (reference sequence). CDR3 amino acids: CASSRDREYQPQHF. DNA for the CDR3: TGTGCCAGTAGTAGGGACAGGGAGTACCAGCCCCAGCATTTT. The full variable domain, its missing parts supplied by reference TRBV19 and TRBJ1-5, is DGGITQSPKYLFRKEGQNVTLSCEQNLNHDAMYWYRQDPGQGLRLIYYSQIVNDFQKGDIAEGYSVSREKKESFPLTVTSAQKNPTAFYLCASSRDREYQPQHFGDGTRLSIL.

V is TRBV7-2 and J is TRBJ2-3; 10 bases map to TRBD1. The CDR3 contains 15 residues. In germline, CDR1 is SGHTA, CDR2 FQGNSA. After removal of 2 bases from V and 3 bases from J, the junction contained 2 bases not matched to a gene. The CDR3 coding sequence is TGTGCCAGCAGCTTACGGACAGGGGGGACAGATACGCAGTATTTT. Its translation: CASSLRTGGTDTQYF.

This clone was observed a handful of times. The chain has TRBV19 and TRBJ1-6, with 7 positions matching TRBD1. The CDR3 consists of 14 residues. Per germline, CDR1 LNHDA and CDR2 SQIVND (reference sequence). The V gene end was trimmed by 8 bases and the J gene end by 9 bases; junction bases not matched to a gene: 10. CDR3 in DNA: TGTGCCAGTGATGAGACAGGGCGGAGTTCACCCCTCCACTTT. It translates to CASDETGRSSPLHF.

The rearrangement links TRBV24-1 to TRBJ2-1; D is possibly TRBD2 (6 bases). The CDR3 runs to 20 residues. Trimming stripped 4 bases from V and 3 bases from J, with 27 bases between. Germline V gene lookup returns CDR1 KGHDR and CDR2 SFDVKD. CDR3 DNA sequence: TGTGCCACCAGTGACACCCACTTGCCCAGCGGGCCCCAAGACTACAATGAGCAGTTCTTC. Its translation: CATSDTHLPSGPQDYNEQFF.

This clone has just one count. The V gene is TRBV9, the J gene TRBJ2-3; a weak D match, TRBD1 (5 bases). V was trimmed by 1 base and J by 2 bases, leaving 11 bases between them. Germline CDR1 reads SGDLS; CDR2 reads YYNGEE. This CDR3 has 15 amino acids. CDR3 in amino acids: CASSVRAGSTDTQYF. CDR3 DNA sequence: TGTGCCAGCAGCGTACGGGCAGGGTCCACAGATACGCAGTATTTT. Combining the CDR3 with reference TRBV9 and TRBJ2-3 gives the whole variable domain DSGVTQTPKHLITATGQRVTLRCSPRSGDLSVYWYQQSLDQGLQFLIQYYNGEERAKGNILERFSAQQFPDLHSELNLSSLELGDSALYFCASSVRAGSTDTQYFGPGTRLTVL.

The V and J genes are TRBV7-2 and TRBJ2-7, with unresolved D. Germline CDR1 SGHTA, CDR2 FQGNSA. The CDR3 loop spans 15 amino acids. Between the trimmed V and J ends, which lost 1 base and 2 bases, there was a span of 12 bases. The CDR3 coding sequence is TGTGCCAGCAGCTTAGTATTCACGGTGGCCTACGAGCAGTACTTC. Amino acids: CASSLVFTVAYEQYF.

The chain recombines TRBV19 with TRBJ1-1; D is unclear. The CDR3 has 12 residues. The V gene's germline CDR1 is LNHDA and CDR2 SQIVND (reference sequence). The CDR3 DNA reads TGTGCTACGAAGACGGGAAACACTGAAGCTTTCTTT. Translating it yields CATKTGNTEAFF. Based on the CDR3 plus reference TRBV19 and TRBJ1-1, the full variable domain is DGGITQSPKYLFRKEGQNVTLSCEQNLNHDAMYWYRQDPGQGLRLIYYSQIVNDFQKGDIAEGYSVSREKKESFPLTVTSAQKNPTAFYLCATKTGNTEAFFGQGTRLTVV.